Below, 15 T cell receptor beta chains from the same sample are listed, as sequenced in a study of T cell responses to AZD1222 COVID-19 vaccine. Repertoires were generated with immunoSEQ multiplex PCR, while TCRdb's copy carries only in-frame clones and drops some. The sample gives around 65,000 clones, approximately 87% of which show up once; roughly 23% is in the top ten. The starting material was peripheral blood, obtained 28 days after the second AZD1222 dose. Every receptor here comes from an adult who received the AZD1222 COVID-19 vaccine.

The chain uses TRBV7-9 and TRBJ1-1; weak D call: TRBD1 (5 bases). Germline CDR1 is SEHNR and CDR2 is FQNEAQ (reference sequence). This CDR3 region has 12 residues. V was clipped by 8 bases and J by 0 bases, with 7 bases between them. The CDR3 is CASGGMNTEAFF. The DNA for the CDR3 is TGTGCCAGCGGGGGGATGAACACTGAAGCTTTCTTT.

The table lists this clone with many counts. This chain connects TRBV4-1 to TRBJ2-7, with TRBD1 as a possible D gene (7 bases). The CDR3 sequence is 16 residues long. CDR1 and CDR2 from the germline V gene are MGHRA and YSYEKL. The V gene lost 4 bases and the J gene lost 0 bases, with 16 bases spanning the gap. The CDR3 DNA follows: TGCGCCAGCAGCCCAACAGGGGCGGGGACCTCCTACGAGCAGTACTTC. Protein sequence: CASSPTGAGTSYEQYF.

The chain combines TRBV27 with TRBJ2-1, with 10 bases matching TRBD2. The CDR3 runs to 16 residues. Germline V gives CDR1 MNHEY, CDR2 SMNVEV (reference sequence). With V trimmed by 0 bases and J by 4 bases, 3 bases remained unmatched. The CDR3 reads CASSLSGLAAYNEQFF. The CDR3 nucleotides read TGTGCCAGCAGTTTATCTGGACTAGCGGCTTACAATGAGCAGTTCTTC.

On this clone: The junction differs from germline at one of its ends, possibly a read error. The chain recombines TRBV19 with TRBJ1-1, with D hard to call. The CDR3 spans 16 residues. Germline CDR1 and CDR2: LNHDA and SQIVND (reference sequence). CDR3 region: CASRPVGEGGNTEAFF. The CDR3 region has the DNA TGTGCCAGTAGGCCAGTAGGTGAGGGCGGGAACACCGAAGCTTTCTTT.

The DNA of the CDR3 is TGTGCCAGCTCACCACTGGGCAGCAATCAGCCCCAGCATTTT. This codes for CASSPLGSNQPQHF. This chain connects TRBV18 to TRBJ1-5; no definite D call. This CDR3 contains 14 residues. The V gene's germline CDR1 is KGHSH and CDR2 LQKENI. V lost 1 base to trimming and J lost 1 base, with 5 bases between them.

This sequence joins TRBV7-9 and TRBJ1-2; no reliable D call. Germline CDR1 SEHNR, CDR2 FQNEAQ (reference sequence). This CDR3 comprises 13 residues. V lost 5 bases, J lost 2 bases, and 9 bases lay in between. CDR3 nucleotides: TGTGCCAGCAGCGCCCGGGTAAACTATGGCTACACCTTC. Translation gives CASSARVNYGYTF. Using reference TRBV7-9 and TRBJ1-2 for the parts outside the CDR3, the full variable domain is DTGVSQNPRHKITKRGQNVTFRCDPISEHNRLYWYRQTLGQGPEFLTYFQNEAQLEKSRLLSDRFSAERPKGSFSTLEIQRTEQGDSAMYLCASSARVNYGYTFGSGTRLTVV.

The V gene is TRBV6-1, the J gene TRBJ2-2; the match to TRBD1 covers 8 bases. V shed 4 bases and J 0 bases; nucleotides not matched to a gene: 4. The CDR3 is 16 residues long. Germline V gene data show CDR1 as MNHNS and CDR2 as SASEGT. CDR3 in amino acids: CASSAVDRANTGELFF. CDR3 coding DNA: TGTGCCAGCAGTGCGGTGGACAGGGCGAACACCGGGGAGCTGTTTTTT.

V gene TRBV19 combines with J gene TRBJ1-5, with 12 nucleotides matching TRBD1. The germline V gene encodes CDR1 LNHDA and CDR2 SQIVND (reference sequence). J was trimmed by 7 bases and V by 2 bases; bases with no gene match: 6. The CDR3 consists of 16 residues. In DNA, the CDR3 is TGTGCCAGTAGTATAAGAGGGACAGGGGGCGTCCAGCCCCAGCATTTT. Protein: CASSIRGTGGVQPQHF. The full variable domain, with the rest looked up from reference TRBV19 and TRBJ1-5, is DGGITQSPKYLFRKEGQNVTLSCEQNLNHDAMYWYRQDPGQGLRLIYYSQIVNDFQKGDIAEGYSVSREKKESFPLTVTSAQKNPTAFYLCASSIRGTGGVQPQHFGDGTRLSIL.

The J gene is TRBJ2-1, the V gene TRBV7-9, with 13 bases identical to TRBD2. The junction had 7 bases not matched to a gene; V was cut back by 5 bases and J by 0 bases. CDR3 size: 18 residues. Looked up from germline, CDR1 is SEHNR and CDR2 is FQNEAQ (reference sequence). CDR3 DNA sequence: TGTGCCAGCAGCCCCGGACTAGCGGGAGTTAGCTCCTACAATGAGCAGTTCTTC. Encoded protein: CASSPGLAGVSSYNEQFF.

This CDR3 reads CASSQKGRIYGYTF. CDR3 coding DNA: TGTGCCAGCAGCCAAAAGGGACGGATCTATGGCTACACCTTC. The V and J genes are TRBV5-6 and TRBJ1-2; possibly TRBD1 for D (5 bases). Trimming left V 4 bases short and J 4 bases short, with 14 bases between. This CDR3 is 14 amino acids long. Per the germline V gene, CDR1 is SGHDT and CDR2 is YYEEEE.

This chain connects TRBV21-1 to TRBJ1-1; the table's D gene call, TRBD1, was not cross checked with the DNA. TRBV21-1 is termed a pseudogene. The CDR3 loop spans 13 amino acids. The CDR3 sequence is CASSKPRNTEAFF. CDR3 bases: TGTGCCAGCAGCAAGCCCAGGAACACTGAAGCTTTCTTT.

V and J are TRBV7-3 and TRBJ1-3, with TRBD1 identical over 9 bases. V lost 6 bases and J lost 3; bases outside the gene matches: 0. The CDR3 length is 13 residues. CDR1 and CDR2 (germline): SGHTA, FQGTGA. CDR3 region: CASRGQGGNTIYF. The DNA of the CDR3 is TGTGCCAGCAGGGGACAGGGTGGAAACACCATATATTTT. The whole variable domain, filled in from reference TRBV7-3 and TRBJ1-3, reads GAGVSQTPSNKVTEKGKYVELRCDPISGHTALYWYRQSLGQGPEFLIYFQGTGAADDSGLPNDRFFAVRPEGSVSTLKIQRTERGDSAVYLCASRGQGGNTIYFGEGSWLTVV.

The chain uses TRBV3-1 (or the pseudogene TRBV3-2) and TRBJ2-5, with D unresolved. This CDR3 comprises 10 residues. From germline, CDR1 is LGHDT and CDR2 YNNKEL (reference sequence). Trimming removed 0 bases from V and 7 bases from J, with 0 bases in between. Here the CDR3 reads CASSQETQYF. The CDR3 coding sequence is TGTGCCAGCAGCCAAGAGACCCAGTACTTC.

The CDR3 protein is CASSQILIAGGVPFF. The CDR3 coding sequence is TGTGCCAGCAGCCAGATTCTGATAGCGGGAGGGGTCCCGTTCTTC. The V call is TRBV6-2 or TRBV6-3, the J call TRBJ2-1; TRBD2 matches at 11 bases. J gave up 15 bases and V 6 bases, and 16 bases lay outside the gene matches. From germline, CDR1 is MNHEY and CDR2 SVGEGT. The CDR3 has 15 residues.

The V call is TRBV14, the J call TRBJ1-1; no definite D call. V was clipped by 4 bases and J by 5 bases, with 5 bases between them. The CDR3 covers 11 residues. From germline, CDR1 is SGHDN and CDR2 FVKESK. CDR3 in DNA: TGTGCCAGCAGCCGGTTGACTGAAGCTTTCTTT. Encoded protein: CASSRLTEAFF.